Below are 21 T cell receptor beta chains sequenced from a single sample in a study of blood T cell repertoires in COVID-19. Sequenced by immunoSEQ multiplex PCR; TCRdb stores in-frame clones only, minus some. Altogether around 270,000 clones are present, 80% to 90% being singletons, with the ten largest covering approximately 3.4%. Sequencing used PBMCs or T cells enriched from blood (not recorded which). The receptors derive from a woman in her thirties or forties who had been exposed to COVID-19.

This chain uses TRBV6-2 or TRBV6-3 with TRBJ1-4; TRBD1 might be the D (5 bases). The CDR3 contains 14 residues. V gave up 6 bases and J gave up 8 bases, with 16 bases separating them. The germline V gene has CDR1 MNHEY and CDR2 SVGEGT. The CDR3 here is CASSPGRRGEKLFF. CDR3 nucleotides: TGTGCCAGCAGCCCCGGACGGAGGGGAGAAAAACTGTTTTTT.

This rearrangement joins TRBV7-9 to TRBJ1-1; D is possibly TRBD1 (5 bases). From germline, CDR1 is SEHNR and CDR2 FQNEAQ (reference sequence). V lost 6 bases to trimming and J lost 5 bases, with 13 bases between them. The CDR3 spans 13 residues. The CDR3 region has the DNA TGTGCCAGCAGACCCAGCGGGGGAACTGAAGCTTTCTTT. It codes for CASRPSGGTEAFF.

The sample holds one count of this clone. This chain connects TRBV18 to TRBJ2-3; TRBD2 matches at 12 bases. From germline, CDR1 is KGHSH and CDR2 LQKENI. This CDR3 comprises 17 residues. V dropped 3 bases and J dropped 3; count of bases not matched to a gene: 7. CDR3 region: CASSPAGTSGFTDTQYF. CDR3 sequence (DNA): TGTGCCAGCTCACCCGCCGGGACTAGCGGGTTTACAGATACGCAGTATTTT.

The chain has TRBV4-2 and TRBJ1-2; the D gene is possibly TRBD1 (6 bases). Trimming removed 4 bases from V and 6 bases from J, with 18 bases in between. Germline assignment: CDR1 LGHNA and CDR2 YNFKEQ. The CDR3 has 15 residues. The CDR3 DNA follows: TGTGCCAGCAGCCCAGGGGTGGGACACTGGAATGGCTACACCTTC. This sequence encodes CASSPGVGHWNGYTF.

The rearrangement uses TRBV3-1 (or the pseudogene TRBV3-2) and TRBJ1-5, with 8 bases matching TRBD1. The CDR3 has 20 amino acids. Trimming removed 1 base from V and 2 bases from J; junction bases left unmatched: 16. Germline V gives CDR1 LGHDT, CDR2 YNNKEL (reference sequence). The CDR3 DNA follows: TGTGCCAGCAGCCAAGCGGCAGGCAGGGGGCTATCGGTAGGCAATCAGCCCCAGCATTTT. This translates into CASSQAAGRGLSVGNQPQHF.

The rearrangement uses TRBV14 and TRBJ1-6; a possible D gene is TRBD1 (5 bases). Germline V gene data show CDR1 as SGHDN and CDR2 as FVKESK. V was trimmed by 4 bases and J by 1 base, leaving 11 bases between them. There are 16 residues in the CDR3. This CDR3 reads CASSRMGGSYNSPLHF. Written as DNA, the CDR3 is TGTGCCAGCAGCCGTATGGGGGGTTCCTATAATTCACCCCTCCACTTT.

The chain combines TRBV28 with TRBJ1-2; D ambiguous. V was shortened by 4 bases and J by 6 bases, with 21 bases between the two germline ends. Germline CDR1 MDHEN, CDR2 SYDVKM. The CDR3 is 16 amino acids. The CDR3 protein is CASSSGVGWGADGYTF. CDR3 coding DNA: TGTGCCAGCAGTTCTGGGGTTGGTTGGGGAGCCGATGGCTACACCTTC.

CDR3 region: CASSFGTGPYEQYV. As DNA, the CDR3 is TGCGCCAGCAGCTTTGGGACAGGTCCCTACGAGCAGTACGTC. V and J are TRBV4-1 and TRBJ2-7, with 8 bases identical to TRBD1. Germline CDR1 reads MGHRA; CDR2 reads YSYEKL. The CDR3 length is 14 residues. V was clipped by 5 bases and J by 2 bases; unmatched bases: 5.

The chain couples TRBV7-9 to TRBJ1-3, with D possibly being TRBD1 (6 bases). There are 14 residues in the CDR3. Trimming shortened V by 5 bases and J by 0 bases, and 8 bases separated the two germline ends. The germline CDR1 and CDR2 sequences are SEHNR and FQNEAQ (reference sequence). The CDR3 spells CASSKDSSGNTIYF. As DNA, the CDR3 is TGTGCCAGCAGCAAGGACAGCTCTGGAAACACCATATATTTT. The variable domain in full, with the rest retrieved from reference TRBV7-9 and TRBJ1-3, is DTGVSQNPRHKITKRGQNVTFRCDPISEHNRLYWYRQTLGQGPEFLTYFQNEAQLEKSRLLSDRFSAERPKGSFSTLEIQRTEQGDSAMYLCASSKDSSGNTIYFGEGSWLTVV.

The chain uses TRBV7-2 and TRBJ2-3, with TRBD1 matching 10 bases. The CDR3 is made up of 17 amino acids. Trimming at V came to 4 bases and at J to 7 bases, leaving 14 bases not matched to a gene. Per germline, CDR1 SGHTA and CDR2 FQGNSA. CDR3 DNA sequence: TGTGCCAGCAGCTCAACGACAGGGGGCCAAGGGATCTATACGCAGTATTTT. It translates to CASSSTTGGQGIYTQYF. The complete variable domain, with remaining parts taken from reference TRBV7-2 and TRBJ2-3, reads GAGVSQSPSNKVTEKGKDVELRCDPISGHTALYWYRQSLGQGLEFLIYFQGNSAPDKSGLPSDRFSAERTGGSVSTLTIQRTQQEDSAVYLCASSSTTGGQGIYTQYFGPGTRLTVL.

CDR3 region: CSVDGSGSVGRNEQFF. Here the CDR3 DNA reads TGCAGCGTTGATGGTAGCGGGAGCGTGGGACGCAATGAGCAGTTCTTC. The J gene is TRBJ2-1, the V gene TRBV29-1, with 9 bases aligning to TRBD2. This CDR3 is built from 16 residues. V shed 3 bases and J 6 bases; nucleotides not matched to a gene: 12. Germline assignment: CDR1 SQVTM and CDR2 ANQGSEA.

DNA for the CDR3: TGTGCCAGCAGTTTTCTCACAGACAACACCGGGGAGCTGTTTTTT. Residues: CASSFLTDNTGELFF. This rearrangement joins TRBV27 to TRBJ2-2, with D unclear. Trimming took off 3 bases at V and 2 bases at J, with 10 bases between the two ends. Germline CDR1 MNHEY, CDR2 SMNVEV (reference sequence). The CDR3 contains 15 residues.

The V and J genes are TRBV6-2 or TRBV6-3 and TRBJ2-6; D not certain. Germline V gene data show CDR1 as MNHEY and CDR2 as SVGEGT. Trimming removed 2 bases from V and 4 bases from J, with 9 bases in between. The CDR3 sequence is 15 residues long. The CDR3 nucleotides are TGTGCCAGCAGTTACATAGTCGCCGGGGCCAACGTCCTGACTTTC. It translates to CASSYIVAGANVLTF.

DNA of the CDR3: TGTGCCAGCAGCCGAGGACAGGGCAGCACAGATACGCAGTATTTT. It yields the protein CASSRGQGSTDTQYF. The V and J genes are TRBV5-8 and TRBJ2-3, with 8 bases identical to TRBD1. The V gene's germline CDR1 is SGHTS and CDR2 YDEGEE. The CDR3 covers 15 residues. V dropped 4 bases and J dropped 0; count of bases not matched to a gene: 4. Complete variable domain (other parts from reference TRBV5-8 and TRBJ2-3): EAGVTQSPTHLIKTRGQQATLRCSPISGHTSVYWYQQALGLGLQFLLWYDEGEERNRGNFPPRFSGRQFPNYSSELNVNALELEDSALYLCASSRGQGSTDTQYFGPGTRLTVL.

CDR3 amino acids: CATSETGVNYGYTF. CDR3 in DNA: TGTGCCACCAGTGAAACCGGGGTGAACTATGGCTACACCTTC. This rearrangement joins TRBV24-1 to TRBJ1-2; D ambiguous. CDR1 KGHDR and CDR2 SFDVKD come from the germline V gene. Trimming took 4 bases from V and 2 from J, leaving 10 bases between them. This CDR3 has 14 amino acids.

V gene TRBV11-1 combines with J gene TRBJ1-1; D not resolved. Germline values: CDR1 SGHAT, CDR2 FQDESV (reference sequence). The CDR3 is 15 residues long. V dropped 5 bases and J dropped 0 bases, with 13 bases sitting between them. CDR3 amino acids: CASSPQRPMNTEAFF. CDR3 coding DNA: TGTGCCAGCAGCCCTCAGCGGCCCATGAACACTGAAGCTTTCTTT.

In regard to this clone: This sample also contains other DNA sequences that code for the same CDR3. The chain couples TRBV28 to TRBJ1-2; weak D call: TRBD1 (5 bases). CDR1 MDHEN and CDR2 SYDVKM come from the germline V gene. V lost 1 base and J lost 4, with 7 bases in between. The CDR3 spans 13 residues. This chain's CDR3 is CASSLSGGYGYTF. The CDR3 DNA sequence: TGTGCCAGCAGTTTATCGGGGGGCTATGGCTACACCTTC.

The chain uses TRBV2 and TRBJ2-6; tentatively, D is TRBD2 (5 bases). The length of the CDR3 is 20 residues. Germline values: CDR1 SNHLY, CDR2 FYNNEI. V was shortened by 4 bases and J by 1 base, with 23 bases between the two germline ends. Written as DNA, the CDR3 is TGTGCCAGCAGTGTGGCCCGGGGAGCCCTAGTGACATCTGGGGCCAACGTCCTGACTTTC. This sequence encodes CASSVARGALVTSGANVLTF.

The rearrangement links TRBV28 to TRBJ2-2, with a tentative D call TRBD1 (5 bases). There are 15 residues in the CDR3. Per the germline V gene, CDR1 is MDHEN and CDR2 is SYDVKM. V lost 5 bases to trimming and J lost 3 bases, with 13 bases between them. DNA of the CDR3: TGTGCCAGCAGTCTCTATGGACACGACACCGGGGAGCTGTTTTTT. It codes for CASSLYGHDTGELFF.

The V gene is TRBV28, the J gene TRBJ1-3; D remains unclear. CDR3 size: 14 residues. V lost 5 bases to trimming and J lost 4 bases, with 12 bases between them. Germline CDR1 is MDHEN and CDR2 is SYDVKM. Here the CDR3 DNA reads TGTGCCAGCAGTCCCCGCCTGGCCGGAAACACCATATATTTT. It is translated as CASSPRLAGNTIYF.

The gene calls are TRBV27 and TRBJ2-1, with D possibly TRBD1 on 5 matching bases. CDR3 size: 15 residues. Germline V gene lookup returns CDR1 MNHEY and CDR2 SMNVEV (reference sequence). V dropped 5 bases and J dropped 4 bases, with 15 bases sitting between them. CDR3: CASSKGVGTYNEQFF. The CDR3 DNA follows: TGTGCCAGCAGTAAAGGGGTGGGCACTTACAATGAGCAGTTCTTC.